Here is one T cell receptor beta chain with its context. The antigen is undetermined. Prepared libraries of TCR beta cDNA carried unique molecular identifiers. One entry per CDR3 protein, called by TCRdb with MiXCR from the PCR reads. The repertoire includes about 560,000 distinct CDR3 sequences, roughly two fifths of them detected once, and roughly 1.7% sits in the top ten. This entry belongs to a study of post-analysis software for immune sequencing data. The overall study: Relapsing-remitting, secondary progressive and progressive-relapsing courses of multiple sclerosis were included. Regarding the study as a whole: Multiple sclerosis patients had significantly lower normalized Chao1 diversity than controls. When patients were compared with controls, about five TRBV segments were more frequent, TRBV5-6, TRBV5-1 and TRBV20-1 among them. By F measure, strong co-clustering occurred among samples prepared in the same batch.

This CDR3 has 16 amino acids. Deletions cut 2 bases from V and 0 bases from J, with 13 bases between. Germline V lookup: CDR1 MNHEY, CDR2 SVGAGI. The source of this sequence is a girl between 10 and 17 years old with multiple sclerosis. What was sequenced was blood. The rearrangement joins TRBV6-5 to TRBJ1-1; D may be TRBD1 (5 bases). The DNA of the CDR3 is TGTGCCAGCAGTTACGGTGGGGGACGGATGAACACTGAAGCTTTCTTT. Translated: CASSYGGGRMNTEAFF.